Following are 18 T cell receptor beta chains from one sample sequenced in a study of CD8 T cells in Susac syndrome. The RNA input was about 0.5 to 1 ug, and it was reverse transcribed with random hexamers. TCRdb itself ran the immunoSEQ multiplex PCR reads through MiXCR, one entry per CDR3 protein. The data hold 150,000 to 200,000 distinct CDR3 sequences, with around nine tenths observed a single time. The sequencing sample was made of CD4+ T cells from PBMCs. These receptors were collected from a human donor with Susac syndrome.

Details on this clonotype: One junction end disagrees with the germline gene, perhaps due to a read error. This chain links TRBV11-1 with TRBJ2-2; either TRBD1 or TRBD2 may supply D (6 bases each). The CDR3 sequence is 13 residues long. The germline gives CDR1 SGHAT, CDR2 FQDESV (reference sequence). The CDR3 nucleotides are TGTGCCAGCACCTTAGGGGGGACCTGGGAGCTGTTTTTT. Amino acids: CASTLGGTWELFF.

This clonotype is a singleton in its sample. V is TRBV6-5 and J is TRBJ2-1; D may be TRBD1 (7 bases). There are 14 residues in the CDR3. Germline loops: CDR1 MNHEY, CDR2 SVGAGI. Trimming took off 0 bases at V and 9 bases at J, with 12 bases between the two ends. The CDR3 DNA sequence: TGTGCCAGCAGTTACTCCAGGGGGGACGGTGAGCAGTTCTTC. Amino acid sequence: CASSYSRGDGEQFF.

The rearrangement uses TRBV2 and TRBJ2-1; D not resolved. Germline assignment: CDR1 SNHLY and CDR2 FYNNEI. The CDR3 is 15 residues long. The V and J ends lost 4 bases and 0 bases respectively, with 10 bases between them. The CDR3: CASSGARNSYNEQFF. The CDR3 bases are TGTGCCAGCAGTGGAGCGAGAAACTCCTACAATGAGCAGTTCTTC.

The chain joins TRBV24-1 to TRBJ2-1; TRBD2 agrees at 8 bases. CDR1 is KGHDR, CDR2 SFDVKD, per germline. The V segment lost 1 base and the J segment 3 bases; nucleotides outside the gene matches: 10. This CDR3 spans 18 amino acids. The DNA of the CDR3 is TGTGCCACCAGTGATTTAGGGGCAGCGGGAGACGACTACAATGAGCAGTTCTTC. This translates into CATSDLGAAGDDYNEQFF.

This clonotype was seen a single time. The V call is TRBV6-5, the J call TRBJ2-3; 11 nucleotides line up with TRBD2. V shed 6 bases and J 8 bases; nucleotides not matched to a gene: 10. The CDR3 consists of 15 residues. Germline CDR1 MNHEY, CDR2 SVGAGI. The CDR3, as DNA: TGTGCCAGCAGAGACCTAGCGGGGGGCGCAGGTACGCAGTATTTT. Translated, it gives CASRDLAGGAGTQYF.

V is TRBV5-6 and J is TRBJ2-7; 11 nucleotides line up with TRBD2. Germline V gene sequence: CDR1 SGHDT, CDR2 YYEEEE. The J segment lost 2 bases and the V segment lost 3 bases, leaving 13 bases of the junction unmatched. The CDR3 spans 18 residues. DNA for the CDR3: TGTGCCAGCAGCTATCCAGGGCTAGCGGGAGGTCTACCCTACGAGCAGTACTTC. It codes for CASSYPGLAGGLPYEQYF.

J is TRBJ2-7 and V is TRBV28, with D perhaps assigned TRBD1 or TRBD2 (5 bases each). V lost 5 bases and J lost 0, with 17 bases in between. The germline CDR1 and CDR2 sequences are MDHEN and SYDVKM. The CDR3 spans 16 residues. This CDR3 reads CASSPIRDDRSYEQYF. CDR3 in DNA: TGTGCCAGCAGTCCAATCCGGGACGACCGCTCCTACGAGCAGTACTTC.

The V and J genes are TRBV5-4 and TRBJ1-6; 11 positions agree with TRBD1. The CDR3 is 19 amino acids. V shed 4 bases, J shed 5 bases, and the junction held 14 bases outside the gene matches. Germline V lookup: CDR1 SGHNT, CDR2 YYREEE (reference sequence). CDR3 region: CASSKDRGPTGGNNSPLHF. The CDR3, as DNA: TGTGCCAGCAGCAAGGACAGGGGGCCTACGGGGGGGAATAATTCACCCCTCCACTTT.

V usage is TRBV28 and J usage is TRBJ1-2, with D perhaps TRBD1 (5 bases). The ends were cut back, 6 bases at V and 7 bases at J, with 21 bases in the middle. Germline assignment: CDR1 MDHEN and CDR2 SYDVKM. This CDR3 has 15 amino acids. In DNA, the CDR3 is TGTGCCAGCAGCCGCCTAATCCAGGGTTCCACTGGCTACACCTTC. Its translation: CASSRLIQGSTGYTF.

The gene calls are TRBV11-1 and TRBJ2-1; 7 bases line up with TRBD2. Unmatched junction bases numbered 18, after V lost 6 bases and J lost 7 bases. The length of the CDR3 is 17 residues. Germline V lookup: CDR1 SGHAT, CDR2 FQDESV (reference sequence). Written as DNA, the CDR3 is TGTGCCAGCAGTTCCTATTTACGGACTAGGGGTGGAAATGAGCAGTTCTTC. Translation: CASSSYLRTRGGNEQFF.

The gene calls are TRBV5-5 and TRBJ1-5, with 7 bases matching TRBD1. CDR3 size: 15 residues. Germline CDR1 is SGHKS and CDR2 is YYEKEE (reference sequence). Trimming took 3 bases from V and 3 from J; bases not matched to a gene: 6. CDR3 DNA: TGTGCCAGCAGCTGGGGGACAGTATTCAATCAGCCCCAGCATTTT. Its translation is CASSWGTVFNQPQHF.

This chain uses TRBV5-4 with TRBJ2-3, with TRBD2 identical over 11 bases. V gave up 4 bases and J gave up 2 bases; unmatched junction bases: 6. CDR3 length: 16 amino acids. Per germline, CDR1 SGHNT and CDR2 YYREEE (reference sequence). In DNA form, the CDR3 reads TGTGCCAGCAGCATTAGACTAGCGGGGATCACAGATACGCAGTATTTT. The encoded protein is CASSIRLAGITDTQYF.

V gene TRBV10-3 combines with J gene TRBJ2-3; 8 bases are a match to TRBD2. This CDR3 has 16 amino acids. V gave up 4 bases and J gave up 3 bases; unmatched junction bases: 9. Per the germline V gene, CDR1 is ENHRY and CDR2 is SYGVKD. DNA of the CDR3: TGTGCCATCAGTGGTCATGTCGGGGGGGCAACAGATACGCAGTATTTT. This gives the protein CAISGHVGGATDTQYF.

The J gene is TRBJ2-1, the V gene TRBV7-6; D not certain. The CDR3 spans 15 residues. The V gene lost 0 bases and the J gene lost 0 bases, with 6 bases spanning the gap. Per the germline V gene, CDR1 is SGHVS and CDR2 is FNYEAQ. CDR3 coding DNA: TGTGCCAGCAGCTTAGCAGCGATCTCCTACAATGAGCAGTTCTTC. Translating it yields CASSLAAISYNEQFF.

DNA of the CDR3: TGCAGTGCTAGAGGACCAGCGGTTGGCTCCTACAATGAGCAGTTCTTC. Translating it yields CSARGPAVGSYNEQFF. The chain recombines TRBV20-1 with TRBJ2-1, with a possible D match to TRBD2 (5 bases). The CDR3 contains 16 residues. The V end was cut by 1 base, the J end by 0 bases, with 13 bases between. Looked up from germline, CDR1 is DFQATT and CDR2 is SNEGSKA (reference sequence).

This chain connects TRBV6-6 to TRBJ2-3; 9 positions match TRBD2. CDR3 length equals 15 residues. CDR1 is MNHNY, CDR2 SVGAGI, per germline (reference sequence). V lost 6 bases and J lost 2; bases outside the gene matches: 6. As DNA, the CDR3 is TGTGCCAGCAGCTCTGCTAGCGGGGTCACAGATACGCAGTATTTT. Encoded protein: CASSSASGVTDTQYF.

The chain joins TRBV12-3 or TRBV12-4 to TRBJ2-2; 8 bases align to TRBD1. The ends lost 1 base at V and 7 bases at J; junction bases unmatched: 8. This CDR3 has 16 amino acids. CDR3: CASSLGVGQGGGELFF. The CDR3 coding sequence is TGTGCCAGCAGTTTAGGTGTAGGACAGGGAGGCGGGGAGCTGTTTTTT.

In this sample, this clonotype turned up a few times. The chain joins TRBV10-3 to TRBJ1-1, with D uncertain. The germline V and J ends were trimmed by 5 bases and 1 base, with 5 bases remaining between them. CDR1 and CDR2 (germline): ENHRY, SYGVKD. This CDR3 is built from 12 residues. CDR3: CAISRENTEAFF. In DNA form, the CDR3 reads TGTGCCATCAGTCGGGAGAACACTGAAGCTTTCTTT.